The T cell receptor (beta chain) described here comes from a study of identical twins. This clonotype was detected ten times or more. What it binds is unknown. Points from the study as a whole: The more abundant beta clonotypes in cord blood had fewer insertions, and memory repertoires did not show this.

A universal primer site arose from template switching, and cDNA bore unique molecular identifiers. TCRdb re-derived calls from the 5' RACE reads in MiXCR, one entry per CDR3 protein. The table records about 200,000 distinct CDR3 sequences, about 11% of them present only once. Trimming shortened V by 7 bases and J by 4 bases, and 17 bases separated the two germline ends. The CDR3 sequence is 14 residues long. CDR1 and CDR2 (germline): MNHNS, SASEGT. Input material: memory T cells sorted from blood. The receptor was derived from a man aged 50 to 59 in good health. The V gene is TRBV6-1, the J gene TRBJ2-7, with unresolved D. CDR3 in DNA: TGTGCCAGCACCCCGAGTACCGGGTTTTACGAGCAGTACTTC. Its protein product is CASTPSTGFYEQYF.